What follows are 11 T cell receptor beta chains derived from one specimen sequenced in a study of a mutant IDH1 vaccine in newly diagnosed glioma. Their cognate antigens are unknown. TCRdb's table, derived via immunoSEQ multiplex PCR, lists solely in-frame clones and lacks some. This table has tens of thousands of clones, 75% to 85% appearing once. Time point noted: week 11, during vaccination. Vaccine doses each comprised 300 ug of mutant IDH1 20-mer peptide, with topical imiquimod. The material sequenced was PBMCs, taken from a glioma patient whose treatment included an IDH1 peptide vaccine. Receptor source: a man aged 50 to 59 with glioma.

The rearrangement joins TRBV11-3 to TRBJ2-3, with 7 bases aligning to TRBD2. V shed 5 bases and J 4 bases; nucleotides not matched to a gene: 12. Germline V gene sequence: CDR1 SGHNT, CDR2 YENEEA. The CDR3 is 16 amino acids. As DNA, the CDR3 is TGTGCCAGCAGCACCGGACTAGTTCGGGCCCCAGATACGCAGTATTTT. Its translation: CASSTGLVRAPDTQYF.

V is TRBV5-1 and J is TRBJ2-3, with 10 bases matching TRBD1. The CDR3 length is 14 residues. After removal of 2 bases from V and 5 bases from J, the junction contained 2 bases not matched to a gene. In germline, CDR1 is SGHRS, CDR2 YFSETQ. The CDR3 DNA sequence: TGCGCCAGCAGCTTAGGACAGGGGGGAGATACGCAGTATTTT. Protein: CASSLGQGGDTQYF.

This sequence joins TRBV7-2 and TRBJ1-5; D ambiguous. The CDR3 loop spans 14 amino acids. With 8 bases removed from V and 5 bases from J, the gap between germline ends came to 16 bases. Germline CDR1 reads SGHTA; CDR2 reads FQGNSA. CDR3 sequence: CASRKEGYYQPQHF. The CDR3 DNA reads as TGTGCCAGCCGGAAGGAAGGGTATTATCAGCCCCAGCATTTT.

The rearrangement links TRBV5-1 to TRBJ2-3; 9 bases line up with TRBD1. This CDR3 contains 15 residues. V shed 4 bases and J 5 bases; nucleotides not matched to a gene: 8. Germline CDR1 SGHRS, CDR2 YFSETQ. The CDR3 DNA sequence: TGCGCCAGCAGCGTGGGACAGGGAGGTTTAGATACGCAGTATTTT. Protein product: CASSVGQGGLDTQYF. The whole variable domain, remainder taken from reference TRBV5-1 and TRBJ2-3, is KAGVTQTPRYLIKTRGQQVTLSCSPISGHRSVSWYQQTPGQGLQFLFEYFSETQRNKGNFPGRFSGRQFSNSRSEMNVSTLELGDSALYLCASSVGQGGLDTQYFGPGTRLTVL.

The chain uses TRBV9 and TRBJ2-5, with 9 bases fitting TRBD2. Germline values: CDR1 SGDLS, CDR2 YYNGEE. The V and J ends lost 4 bases and 5 bases, in that order; junction bases with no gene match: 6. The CDR3 loop spans 14 amino acids. The CDR3 sequence is CASSLGLAFETQYF. The CDR3 DNA is TGTGCCAGCAGCCTCGGACTAGCGTTTGAGACCCAGTACTTC.

This clone is a singleton in its sample. V usage is TRBV7-9 and J usage is TRBJ2-1; a possible D gene is TRBD2 (6 bases). The CDR3 length is 18 residues. V was clipped by 4 bases and J by 6 bases, with 25 bases between them. Germline V gene lookup returns CDR1 SEHNR and CDR2 FQNEAQ (reference sequence). CDR3 nucleotides: TGTGCCAGCAGCTCAACTAGTAGTAGGAGGACGCGGGGCAATGAGCAGTTCTTC. Amino acids: CASSSTSSRRTRGNEQFF.

The chain recombines TRBV5-1 with TRBJ1-4, with D perhaps TRBD1 (5 bases). The CDR3 totals 16 residues. The V gene lost 4 bases and the J gene lost 0 bases, with 13 bases spanning the gap. Germline values: CDR1 SGHRS, CDR2 YFSETQ. CDR3 loop: CASSGGTDATNEKLFF. The CDR3 nucleotides are TGCGCCAGCAGCGGAGGGACCGATGCAACTAATGAAAAACTGTTTTTT.

Notes on this clone: One end of the junction fails to match germline, which may point to a read error. The chain couples TRBV5-5 to TRBJ2-7; D gene uncertain. CDR1 and CDR2 from the germline V gene are SGHKS and YYEKEE (reference sequence). CDR3 length equals 11 residues. This CDR3 reads CASSSAYSRDF. The CDR3 DNA reads as TGTGCCAGCAGCTCAGCATACAGCCGCGACTTC.

The chain links TRBV27 to TRBJ2-3, with TRBD2 matching 9 bases. Germline assignment: CDR1 MNHEY and CDR2 SMNVEV (reference sequence). The CDR3 loop spans 13 amino acids. Losses at the gene ends were 6 bases for V and 4 bases for J; bases not matched to a gene: 2. CDR3 coding DNA: TGTGCCAGCAGGCGGGGGGGCCCAGATACGCAGTATTTT. It translates to CASRRGGPDTQYF.

The chain has TRBV27 and TRBJ2-2, with D maybe TRBD1 (5 bases). Germline CDR1 is MNHEY and CDR2 is SMNVEV (reference sequence). This CDR3 is built from 16 residues. Trimming took 0 bases from V and 4 from J, leaving 12 bases between them. CDR3 DNA: TGTGCCAGCAGTTTATCGGGGCAGGCCCTCACCGGGGAGCTGTTTTTT. This sequence encodes CASSLSGQALTGELFF.

This clone showed up just a few times. The V call is TRBV5-4, the J call TRBJ2-3; maybe TRBD2 (6 bases). Trimming took 6 bases from V and 14 from J, leaving 16 bases between them. Germline values: CDR1 SGHNT, CDR2 YYREEE (reference sequence). This CDR3 contains 11 residues. Here the CDR3 reads CASNSGGSRYF. CDR3 sequence (DNA): TGTGCCAGCAACTCCGGGGGAAGCAGGTATTTT.